This TCR beta chain came from a study of graft-versus-host responses after intestinal transplantation. Study in general: Those transplanted obtained multivisceral, liver-intestinal, or isolated intestinal grafts. All recipients got anti-thymocyte globulin induction, then tacrolimus and steroids for around three years.

Generated by immunoSEQ multiplex PCR, the TCRdb table keeps only in-frame clones and is missing some. In the table there are roughly 100,000 clones, roughly 93% of which are singletons. This CDR3 is 16 amino acids long. CDR1 and CDR2 (germline): SNHLY, FYNNEI. The trim removed 8 bases at V and 0 bases at J, leaving 10 bases unmatched. Broader study findings: Levels of circulating GvH clones at their peak were associated with early post-transplant HvG declines.

Worth noting for this clone: Its antigen remains unidentified.

This TCR came from a human donor who received an intestinal transplant. The input for sequencing was unstimulated CD8+ T cells sorted from spleen or lymph node cells, taken before intestinal transplant. V usage is TRBV2 and J usage is TRBJ1-3, with TRBD1 identical over 7 bases. The CDR3 coding sequence is TGTGCCAGCGAAGGACAGGACCAGTACTCTGGAAACACCATATATTTT. It is translated as CASEGQDQYSGNTIYF.